The rows below give T cell receptor beta chains drawn from one sample of a study of beta chain features in type 1 diabetes. The table came from immunoSEQ multiplex PCR; TCRdb's copy has only in-frame clones and leaves some out. The repertoire consists of 600,000 to 650,000 clones, with about 16% occurring once and the leading ten covering 0.09% to 0.095%. The sequenced sample was naive CD4+ T cells from blood. All receptors come from a young man in good health. Each CDR3 is given with its conserved first and last residue. A D gene is named only where the DNA matches it firmly. Clone size is given for some rows only: seen once, a few or many times, or a class if the clone is expanded.

j_call cdr3_length clone_size d_call v_call cdr3_nt cdr3_aa
TRBJ1-5 17 . . TRBV28 TGTGCCAGCAGTTTTAGGTTTGGCAGGGGACGGGTCCAGCCCCAGCATTTT CASSFRFGRGRVQPQHF
TRBJ2-5 15 few TRBD1 TRBV4-3 TGCGCCAGCAGCCAAGGGGACAGGGCGCAAGAGACCCAGTACTTC CASSQGDRAQETQYF
TRBJ2-7 14 . . TRBV6-5 TGTGCCAGCAATGCCGCTGGGGGGTTCAACGAGCAGTACTTC CASNAAGGFNEQYF
TRBJ2-7 15 . TRBD2 TRBV7-2 TGTGCCAGCAGCTTCTTAGCGGGGAATGCCTACGAGCAGTACTTC CASSFLAGNAYEQYF
TRBJ2-1 13 . TRBD2 TRBV18 TGTGCCAGCTCAGCTCTAGCGGGCAATGAGCAGTTCTTC CASSALAGNEQFF
TRBJ2-7 13 few . TRBV18 TGTGCCAGCTCACCCCAGACAATTGACGAGCAGTACTTC CASSPQTIDEQYF
TRBJ1-1 14 . TRBD1 TRBV5-1 TGCGCCAGCAGCCCCGGACAGGGGTCGGGTGAAGCTTTCTTT CASSPGQGSGEAFF
TRBJ1-6 14 few . TRBV7-2 TGTGCCAGCAGCTTACTCCAGATAAATTCACCCCTCCACTTT CASSLLQINSPLHF
TRBJ1-3 15 few . TRBV10-3 TGTGCCATCAGTACCGACGGTACCTCTGGAAACACCATATATTTT CAISTDGTSGNTIYF
TRBJ1-2 12 . . TRBV6-1 TGTGCCAGCAGCCCAGGGTTCGGTGGCTACACCTTC CASSPGFGGYTF
TRBJ1-2 13 . . TRBV7-9 TGTGCCAGCAGCTTATTATACAGGGATGGCTACACCTTC CASSLLYRDGYTF
TRBJ2-5 15 . . TRBV5-1 TGCGCCAGCAGCTTGGTAGACAGACAACCCGGGACCCAGTACTTC CASSLVDRQPGTQYF
TRBJ1-2 14 . . TRBV28 TGTGCCAGCAGTTTGGTCGTGGGATCGCATGGCTACACCTTC CASSLVVGSHGYTF
TRBJ2-1 17 . TRBD2 TRBV5-1 TGCGCCAGCAGCTTGGCGCCCGGGACTAGCAGTTCGAATGAGCAGTTCTTC CASSLAPGTSSSNEQFF
TRBJ2-3 14 few . TRBV7-2 TGTGCCAGCAGCTTAGGGGCAACCACAGATACGCAGTATTTT CASSLGATTDTQYF
TRBJ2-7 15 . TRBD2 TRBV10-3 TGTGCCATCAGTGGCTCGGGACTAGCGGGGGCCAAGCAGTACTTC CAISGSGLAGAKQYF
TRBJ2-1 14 few . TRBV7-2 TGTGCCAGCAGCTTACGGCAGGGGTACAATGAGCAGTTCTTC CASSLRQGYNEQFF
TRBJ1-2 11 few . TRBV7-2 TGTGCCAGCAGTCGGACGAATGGCTACACCTTC CASSRTNGYTF
TRBJ1-1 13 . . TRBV15 TGTGCCACCAGCAGAGGTCCGGAGACTGAAGCTTTCTTT CATSRGPETEAFF
TRBJ2-1 14 . . TRBV5-4 TGTGCCGGCAGCCGGCTGGGATCCGAACCGCGGGGGTTCTTC CAGSRLGSEPRGFF
TRBJ1-1 14 . . TRBV6-5 TGTGCCAGCAGTTACCTCTGGGTCGAGGGTGAAGCTTTCTTT CASSYLWVEGEAFF
TRBJ2-7 14 . . TRBV9 TGTGCCAGCAGCGTAGGACTAGACTCCTACGAGCAGTACTTC CASSVGLDSYEQYF
TRBJ2-5 13 . . TRBV5-6 TGTGCCAGCAGCTCGGGCCCCGGGGAGACCCAGTACTTC CASSSGPGETQYF
TRBJ2-1 14 . . TRBV6-6 TGTGCCAGCAGCCTGGACTCGTCCTACAATGAGCAGTTCTTC CASSLDSSYNEQFF
TRBJ2-5 14 . TRBD2 TRBV14 TGTGCCAGCGGGAAAATAGCGGGGAAGGAGACCCAGTACTTC CASGKIAGKETQYF
TRBJ2-1 15 few . TRBV4-3 TGCGCCAGCAGCCAAGAGAGCGGACAGTACAATGAGCAGTTCTTC CASSQESGQYNEQFF
TRBJ1-5 16 few . TRBV21-1 TGTGCCAGCAGCAAGGGACAGGGGATAGACAATCAGCCCCAGCATTTT CASSKGQGIDNQPQHF
TRBJ2-1 15 few . TRBV5-1 TGCGCCAGCAGCTTTAGCGCGATGTCCTACAATGAGCAGTTCTTC CASSFSAMSYNEQFF
TRBJ2-5 13 few . TRBV5-4 TGTGCCAGCAGCTACTATGAGATTGAGACCCAGTACTTC CASSYYEIETQYF
TRBJ1-4 13 few . TRBV18 TGTGCCAGCTCACCGTTCAGGGACGAAAAACTGTTTTTT CASSPFRDEKLFF
TRBJ2-1 16 . TRBD1 TRBV11-3 TGTGCCAGCAGCCCACGGGACAGGGGGCGCGGCAATGAGCAGTTCTTC CASSPRDRGRGNEQFF
TRBJ2-4 14 . . TRBV5-6 TGTGCCAGCAGCTTCCCAGGGACTAAAAACATTCAGTACTTC CASSFPGTKNIQYF
TRBJ1-1 14 . . TRBV7-3 TGTGCCAGCAGCTTGAGCGGAATGAACACTGAAGCTTTCTTT CASSLSGMNTEAFF
TRBJ1-1 15 . . TRBV7-2 TGTGCCAGCAGCCCCTTTGGGGGTGGGGGGCGAGGAGCTTTCTTT CASSPFGGGGRGAFF
TRBJ1-5 18 few TRBD1 TRBV6-1 TGTGCCAGCAGTGAACCCGAAAAGCGGACAGGGGGCAGGCAGCCCCAGCATTTT CASSEPEKRTGGRQPQHF
TRBJ2-5 15 . . TRBV12-5 TGTGCTAGTGGCTACGACAGGAACCCGTGGGAGACCCAGTACTTC CASGYDRNPWETQYF
TRBJ1-1 15 few TRBD1 TRBV15 TGTGCCACCAGCGCCCGGACAGGGTTGAACACTGAAGCTTTCTTT CATSARTGLNTEAFF